These 7 T cell receptor beta chains originate from one sample sequenced in a study of cytotoxic CD8 clonotypes in ibrutinib-treated CLL. The repertoire was sequenced with immunoSEQ multiplex PCR; TCRdb's copy has only in-frame clones and lacks some. This sample yields 150,000 or so clones, of which 80% to 90% are seen a single time; roughly 1.9% belongs to the top ten. The specimen was PBMCs, collected after 24 months of ibrutinib treatment. The receptors originated from a human donor with chronic lymphocytic leukemia.

This rearrangement joins TRBV28 to TRBJ1-5; 11 positions match TRBD1. Germline V gives CDR1 MDHEN, CDR2 SYDVKM. The CDR3 has 15 amino acids. Losses at the gene ends were 5 bases for V and 11 bases for J; bases not matched to a gene: 11. CDR3 nucleotide sequence: TGTGCCAGCAGTCCTCCGGGCGGGACAGGGGGGACCCAGCATTTT. As protein: CASSPPGGTGGTQHF.

The chain is built from TRBV4-1 and TRBJ2-7; D remains ambiguous. Per germline, CDR1 MGHRA and CDR2 YSYEKL. V lost 4 bases to trimming and J lost 1 base, with 11 bases between them. This CDR3 has 14 residues. CDR3 region: CASSLLEGSYEQYF. As DNA, the CDR3 is TGCGCCAGCAGCCTCCTCGAAGGATCCTACGAGCAGTACTTC.

This clone was picked up one time. The J gene is TRBJ2-7, the V gene TRBV29-1; TRBD1 matches at 10 bases. After removal of 4 bases from V and 0 bases from J, the junction contained 6 bases not matched to a gene. The CDR3 covers 15 residues. CDR1 is SQVTM and CDR2 is ANQGSEA in the germline V gene. The CDR3 loop is CSVGGTGAYSYEQYF. The CDR3 coding sequence is TGCAGCGTTGGAGGGACAGGGGCCTACTCCTACGAGCAGTACTTC.

The genes are TRBV7-9 and TRBJ2-7, with D hard to call. Between the trimmed V and J ends, which lost 4 bases and 3 bases, there was a span of 19 bases. Germline V lookup: CDR1 SEHNR, CDR2 FQNEAQ (reference sequence). The CDR3 is 16 residues long. In nucleotides, the CDR3 is TGTGCCAGCAGCTCCATCAGGACCTCGCCAAACTACGAGCAGTACTTC. Translating gives CASSSIRTSPNYEQYF.

V gene TRBV4-3 combines with J gene TRBJ2-5; D possibly corresponds to TRBD2 (5 bases). This CDR3 spans 15 amino acids. The V end lost 0 bases, the J end lost 5 bases, and 13 bases lay between the germline ends. Germline V lookup: CDR1 LGHNA, CDR2 YSLEER. CDR3 amino acids: CASSQDQSSLETQYF. In DNA form, the CDR3 reads TGCGCCAGCAGCCAAGATCAATCTAGCTTGGAGACCCAGTACTTC.

This rearrangement joins TRBV4-3 to TRBJ2-7; 8 nucleotides agree with TRBD1. The CDR3 length is 17 residues. Losses at the gene ends were 1 base for V and 1 base for J; bases not matched to a gene: 9. The germline V gene encodes CDR1 LGHNA and CDR2 YSLEER. DNA for the CDR3: TGCGCCAGCAGCCAAGGGGGGCGGACAGGGTCATCCTACGAGCAGTACTTC. Translation: CASSQGGRTGSSYEQYF.

The rearrangement links TRBV29-1 to TRBJ2-2; tentatively, D is TRBD1 or TRBD2 (5 bases each). The germline V and J ends were trimmed by 4 bases and 1 base, with 13 bases remaining between them. The CDR3 sequence is 15 residues long. Per germline, CDR1 SQVTM and CDR2 ANQGSEA. CDR3 amino acids: CSVVSGRMNTGELFF. The CDR3 bases are TGCAGCGTTGTCTCGGGACGGATGAACACCGGGGAGCTGTTTTTT.